Listed here are 16 T cell receptor beta chains from one sample, sequenced in a study of blood T cell repertoires in COVID-19. Here immunoSEQ multiplex PCR was the method, and the copy in TCRdb shows in-frame clones only, minus some. The profile covers about 330,000 clones, with about 90% appearing a single time and around 4.6% taken by the ten largest. Sequencing was done on a sample of PBMCs or T cells enriched from blood (not recorded which). The receptors here all came from a man aged 30 to 39 who had recovered from COVID-19.

The J gene is TRBJ1-6, the V gene TRBV7-9; the match to TRBD1 covers 8 bases. The ends lost 6 bases at V and 1 base at J; junction bases unmatched: 5. Germline CDR1 reads SEHNR; CDR2 reads FQNEAQ (reference sequence). CDR3 length equals 16 residues. The CDR3 DNA reads as TGTGCCAGCAGGGAAACAGGGGGATCCTATAATTCACCCCTCCACTTT. Translation: CASRETGGSYNSPLHF.

This chain joins TRBV18 and TRBJ2-1, with 13 bases lining up with TRBD2. The CDR3 totals 15 residues. The V segment lost 3 bases and the J segment 7 bases; nucleotides outside the gene matches: 3. The germline V gene has CDR1 KGHSH and CDR2 LQKENI. This chain's CDR3 is CASSPTGLAGNEQFF. DNA of the CDR3: TGTGCCAGCTCACCGACGGGACTAGCGGGGAATGAGCAGTTCTTC.

The V and J genes are TRBV28 and TRBJ2-3, with D perhaps TRBD2 (5 bases). Germline V lookup: CDR1 MDHEN, CDR2 SYDVKM. The length of the CDR3 is 12 residues. V shed 10 bases and J shed 2 bases, with 10 bases lying between them. CDR3 protein: CAKPGFTDTQYF. The CDR3 DNA sequence: TGTGCCAAACCGGGATTCACAGATACGCAGTATTTT.

In this sample, this clone turned up a few times. The chain is built from TRBV29-1 and TRBJ1-4; D is unresolved. The germline CDR1 and CDR2 sequences are SQVTM and ANQGSEA. V lost 8 bases, J lost 7 bases, and 20 bases lay in between. The CDR3 sequence is 14 residues long. Written as DNA, the CDR3 is TGCAGCCTCCAGTCCCGGGAAACGGGTGAAAAACTGTTTTTT. It encodes CSLQSRETGEKLFF.

J is TRBJ1-5 and V is TRBV6-2 or TRBV6-3, with TRBD1 matching over 9 bases. Germline CDR1 reads MNHEY; CDR2 reads SVGEGT. The CDR3 is 17 amino acids. Losses at the gene ends were 2 bases for V and 1 base for J; bases not matched to a gene: 6. Here the CDR3 DNA reads TGTGCCAGCAGTTACGATTCGGGACAGGGAAGCAATCAGCCCCAGCATTTT. Encoded protein: CASSYDSGQGSNQPQHF.

This sequence joins TRBV19 and TRBJ1-1, with D possibly matching TRBD1 (5 bases). Germline V gene data show CDR1 as LNHDA and CDR2 as SQIVND (reference sequence). The ends were cut back, 2 bases at V and 2 bases at J, with 12 bases in the middle. The CDR3 covers 15 residues. The CDR3 sequence: CASSISGQGNTEAFF. CDR3 DNA sequence: TGTGCCAGTAGTATAAGCGGGCAGGGTAACACTGAAGCTTTCTTT.

V is TRBV7-9 and J is TRBJ2-1; weak D call: TRBD1 (5 bases). This CDR3 has 15 residues. The germline gives CDR1 SEHNR, CDR2 FQNEAQ (reference sequence). V lost 2 bases, J lost 2 bases, and 10 bases lay in between. The CDR3 sequence is CASSLPGQPYNEQFF. Here the CDR3 DNA reads TGTGCCAGCAGCTTACCAGGGCAACCCTACAATGAGCAGTTCTTC.

The V call is TRBV7-8, the J call TRBJ2-1; TRBD2 is a possible D gene (5 bases). Germline V gene data show CDR1 as SGHVS and CDR2 as FQNEAQ. This CDR3 comprises 12 residues. V dropped 5 bases and J dropped 8 bases, with 10 bases sitting between them. In DNA form, the CDR3 reads TGTGCCAGCAGCCTAACTAGGGATGAGCAGTTCTTC. This sequence encodes CASSLTRDEQFF.

The rearrangement links TRBV10-1 to TRBJ1-2, with D unclear. CDR3 size: 12 residues. V was trimmed by 9 bases and J by 2 bases, leaving 10 bases between them. In germline, CDR1 is WNHNN, CDR2 SYGVQD (reference sequence). The CDR3 DNA reads TGCGCCAGTAAAGACAAGAACTATGGCTACACCTTC. Protein product: CASKDKNYGYTF.

V gene TRBV5-4 combines with J gene TRBJ2-1; 8 positions match TRBD2. Germline CDR1 reads SGHNT; CDR2 reads YYREEE (reference sequence). The CDR3 is 15 residues long. V gave up 1 base and J gave up 4 bases; unmatched junction bases: 4. Written as DNA, the CDR3 is TGTGCCAGCAGCTTGACGGGGGGGCTTTACAATGAGCAGTTCTTC. Translated: CASSLTGGLYNEQFF. The whole variable domain, filled in from reference TRBV5-4 and TRBJ2-1, reads ETGVTQSPTHLIKTRGQQVTLRCSSQSGHNTVSWYQQALGQGPQFIFQYYREEENGRGNFPPRFSGLQFPNYSSELNVNALELDDSALYLCASSLTGGLYNEQFFGPGTRLTVL.

The V and J genes are TRBV20-1 and TRBJ1-5; D uncertain. This CDR3 comprises 15 residues. From germline, CDR1 is DFQATT and CDR2 SNEGSKA (reference sequence). V gave up 3 bases and J gave up 1 base, with 13 bases separating them. The CDR3 reads CSASMAQVSNQPQHF. The CDR3, as DNA: TGCAGTGCTAGTATGGCACAAGTAAGCAATCAGCCCCAGCATTTT.

The V call is TRBV19, the J call TRBJ2-2; tentative D call: TRBD1 (5 bases). Germline V gene sequence: CDR1 LNHDA, CDR2 SQIVND (reference sequence). The CDR3 consists of 13 residues. The V end lost 1 base, the J end lost 6 bases, and 6 bases lay between the germline ends. In nucleotides, the CDR3 is TGTGCCAGTAGTATAGCAGGGTCCGGGGAGCTGTTTTTT. Translation gives CASSIAGSGELFF.

V and J are TRBV6-5 and TRBJ2-7; 9 bases match TRBD1. The CDR3 has 16 amino acids. Germline-derived CDR1 and CDR2 are MNHEY and SVGAGI. Germline trimming cut 0 bases from V and 0 bases from J; bases unmatched to any gene: 3. CDR3 DNA: TGTGCCAGCAGTTACTCCGGGACAGGGACCTCCTACGAGCAGTACTTC. It translates to CASSYSGTGTSYEQYF.

The chain has TRBV9 and TRBJ2-1; the D gene is possibly TRBD1 (5 bases). Germline V gene lookup returns CDR1 SGDLS and CDR2 YYNGEE. CDR3 length equals 15 residues. Trimming took 1 base from V and 5 from J, leaving 13 bases between them. The CDR3 here is CASSVLQVPDNEQFF. CDR3 sequence (DNA): TGTGCCAGCAGCGTATTACAGGTGCCTGACAATGAGCAGTTCTTC.

The chain joins TRBV28 to TRBJ1-3; 10 bases align to TRBD1. CDR3 length: 16 amino acids. V trimming: 4 bases; J trimming: 2 bases; junction bases outside the gene matches: 5. Germline V lookup: CDR1 MDHEN, CDR2 SYDVKM. CDR3: CASSSLGQGAGNTIYF. In DNA form, the CDR3 reads TGTGCCAGCAGTTCGTTAGGACAGGGGGCTGGAAACACCATATATTTT.

The chain uses TRBV7-8 and TRBJ1-1; the match to TRBD1 covers 7 bases. The ends lost 6 bases at V and 6 bases at J; junction bases unmatched: 7. Germline CDR1 SGHVS, CDR2 FQNEAQ. The length of the CDR3 is 13 residues. The CDR3 DNA is TGTGCCAGCAGTAACGACAGGGCTTCTGAAGCTTTCTTT. Protein: CASSNDRASEAFF.